Sequencing of this T cell receptor (beta chain) was carried out in a study of cytomegalovirus exposure and HLA in healthy donors. General study findings and limits: Diagnosis of cytomegalovirus status made by the classifier reportedly showed high specificity and sensitivity.

Concerning this clone: Its cognate antigen is unknown.

This CDR3 contains 13 residues. V was shortened by 5 bases and J by 5 bases, with 12 bases between the two germline ends. The germline CDR1 and CDR2 sequences are SGHTA and FQGTGA. The PCR had 60 Vbeta and 13 Jbeta primers. The data were produced by immunoSEQ multiplex PCR, yet TCRdb's version contains in-frame clones alone and is incomplete. This sample's table reports roughly 50,000 clones. The chain joins TRBV7-3 to TRBJ1-1; D perhaps matches TRBD1 (5 bases). The sequenced sample consisted of PBMCs. This TCR was sampled from a male donor in good health and CMV-seropositive. Written as DNA, the CDR3 is TGTGCCAGCAGCCCCTATGGGGGGACTGAAGCTTTCTTT. Protein product: CASSPYGGTEAFF.